This entry concerns a single TCR beta chain. This table comes from immunoSEQ multiplex PCR, and its TCRdb copy is limited to in-frame clones, with some not included. The sample gives some 100,000 clones, around nine tenths of which show up once; over 0.3% is in the top ten. The data originate from a study of OX40 agonist ivuxolimab in advanced cancers. The germline CDR1 and CDR2 sequences are SQVTM and ANQGSEA. The ends lost 7 bases at V and 2 bases at J; junction bases unmatched: 15. This CDR3 region has 17 residues. This chain uses TRBV29-1 with TRBJ2-1, with 9 bases lining up with TRBD2. The clonotype originates from an adult with an advanced solid tumor such as melanoma, head and neck, liver or kidney cancer. The source material was CD4+ or CD8+ T cells sorted from blood, sampled in a trial of the OX40 agonist ivuxolimab. CDR3: CSALVGRLAEAYNEQFF. CDR3 nucleotide sequence: TGCAGCGCCTTAGTAGGGAGACTAGCGGAGGCCTACAATGAGCAGTTCTTC.